This T cell receptor beta chain was sequenced for a study of identical twins. In TCRdb, the 5' RACE reads were re-called with MiXCR into one record per CDR3 protein. Of some 460,000 distinct CDR3 sequences in the sample, 14% were seen once. There are 18 residues in the CDR3. Trimming took off 0 bases at V and 0 bases at J, with 18 bases between the two ends. Per the germline V gene, CDR1 is LGHDT and CDR2 is YNNKEL (reference sequence). The sample also formed part of further work on yellow fever vaccine responses in identical twins.

The source is a young woman in good health. The chain links TRBV3-1 to TRBJ2-7; D is perhaps TRBD2 (5 bases). Sequenced input: CD4+ T cells sorted from blood. The CDR3 loop reads CASSQDPVGVRSSYEQYF. The CDR3 DNA reads TGTGCCAGCAGCCAAGATCCGGTCGGGGTACGTAGCTCCTACGAGCAGTACTTC.